These 13 T cell receptor beta chains were all obtained from the same sample, sequenced in a study of blood T cell repertoires in COVID-19. Sequencing was performed with immunoSEQ multiplex PCR; in TCRdb, only in-frame clones are kept and a portion is missing. Counted here are 20,000 to 25,000 clones, about nine tenths occurring once; the ten biggest clones make up 18%. Sequences were obtained from peripheral blood. These receptors were taken from a woman of 80 years or more with acute or convalescent COVID-19.

The gene calls are TRBV18 and TRBJ1-1; the match to TRBD1 covers 9 bases. The CDR3 is 16 amino acids. The germline V gene encodes CDR1 KGHSH and CDR2 LQKENI. Trimming removed 3 bases from V and 3 bases from J; junction bases left unmatched: 8. CDR3 nucleotide sequence: TGTGCCAGCTCACCTCAAGGACAGGGGAGGGACACTGAAGCTTTCTTT. Encoded protein: CASSPQGQGRDTEAFF.

The gene calls are TRBV7-4 and TRBJ1-4, with a tentative D call TRBD1 (6 bases). This CDR3 spans 16 amino acids. V lost 3 bases and J 5 bases, leaving 16 bases between the germline ends. Germline values: CDR1 SGHVT, CDR2 SQSDAQ. The CDR3 DNA reads TGTGCCAGCAGCTTGGGAACAGGGTCAGAGAATGAAAAACTGTTTTTT. Its protein is CASSLGTGSENEKLFF. Together with reference TRBV7-4 and TRBJ1-4, the CDR3 gives the full variable domain: GAGVSQSPRYKVAKRGRDVALRCDSISGHVTLYWYRQTLGQGSEVLTYSQSDAQRDKSGRPSGRFSAERPERSVSTLKIQRTEQGDSAVYLCASSLGTGSENEKLFFGSGTQLSVL.

In this sample, this clone turned up once. The chain links TRBV7-9 to TRBJ2-1; weak D call: TRBD1 (5 bases). V shed 2 bases and J shed 6 bases, with 8 bases lying between them. Germline values: CDR1 SEHNR, CDR2 FQNEAQ (reference sequence). The CDR3 spans 13 residues. The CDR3 bases are TGTGCCAGCAGCTTACAGGGTATCAATGAGCAGTTCTTC. This gives the protein CASSLQGINEQFF.

V is TRBV18 and J is TRBJ2-7, with D possibly being TRBD1 (6 bases). The length of the CDR3 is 12 residues. Per germline, CDR1 KGHSH and CDR2 LQKENI. V lost 5 bases and J lost 10, with 15 bases in between. CDR3 bases: TGTGCCAGCTCAAAACGGACAGATAGACAGTACTTC. As protein: CASSKRTDRQYF.

This chain links TRBV6-2 or TRBV6-3 with TRBJ1-5; 7 bases align to TRBD1. The CDR3 is made up of 16 amino acids. V was clipped by 5 bases and J by 4 bases; unmatched bases: 11. Germline V gives CDR1 MNHEY, CDR2 SVGEGT. The CDR3 sequence: CASSRRQGIRNQPQHF. The CDR3, as DNA: TGTGCCAGCAGTAGAAGACAGGGCATTAGGAATCAGCCCCAGCATTTT.

This clone showed up just a few times. The V gene is TRBV7-9, the J gene TRBJ2-7; TRBD1 is a possible D gene (6 bases). This CDR3 has 14 residues. V was shortened by 6 bases and J by 3 bases, with 15 bases between the two germline ends. Germline V gives CDR1 SEHNR, CDR2 FQNEAQ (reference sequence). DNA of the CDR3: TGTGCCAGCAGTCTCAGGGGAAGTCTCTACGAGCAGTACTTC. It encodes CASSLRGSLYEQYF. Combining the CDR3 with reference TRBV7-9 and TRBJ2-7 gives the whole variable domain DTGVSQNPRHKITKRGQNVTFRCDPISEHNRLYWYRQTLGQGPEFLTYFQNEAQLEKSRLLSDRFSAERPKGSFSTLEIQRTEQGDSAMYLCASSLRGSLYEQYFGPGTRLTVT.

The table lists this clone with a few counts. The genes are TRBV18 and TRBJ2-3; tentative D call: TRBD1 (6 bases). The V end lost 8 bases, the J end lost 6 bases, and 18 bases lay between the germline ends. CDR3 length: 14 amino acids. Germline V gives CDR1 KGHSH, CDR2 LQKENI. The CDR3 nucleotides read TGTGCCAGCACGCCCCAGGGGAAAGAGGATACGCAGTATTTT. It translates to CASTPQGKEDTQYF. Complete variable domain (other parts from reference TRBV18 and TRBJ2-3): NAGVMQNPRHLVRRRGQEARLRCSPMKGHSHVYWYRQLPEEGLKFMVYLQKENIIDESGMPKERFSAEFPKEGPSILRIQQVVRGDSAAYFCASTPQGKEDTQYFGPGTRLTVL.

The rearrangement uses TRBV18 and TRBJ2-3, with 8 bases fitting TRBD1. V lost 4 bases to trimming and J lost 4 bases; unmatched junction nucleotides: 10. Germline CDR1 reads KGHSH; CDR2 reads LQKENI. The length of the CDR3 is 16 residues. As DNA, the CDR3 is TGTGCCAGCTCACTGGTGCAGGGGGCTTTTTCAGATACGCAGTATTTT. Translating it yields CASSLVQGAFSDTQYF. Full variable domain (remainder filled in from reference TRBV18 and TRBJ2-3): NAGVMQNPRHLVRRRGQEARLRCSPMKGHSHVYWYRQLPEEGLKFMVYLQKENIIDESGMPKERFSAEFPKEGPSILRIQQVVRGDSAAYFCASSLVQGAFSDTQYFGPGTRLTVL.

This clone was detected only a few times. The V and J genes are TRBV6-2 or TRBV6-3 and TRBJ1-5, with D unclear. The CDR3 covers 16 residues. The germline V gene has CDR1 MNHEY and CDR2 SVGEGT. V was pared by 0 bases and J by 4 bases, with 13 bases between. In nucleotides, the CDR3 is TGTGCCAGCAGTTACTCTATTTACAGTGGAAATCAGCCCCAGCATTTT. Translating it yields CASSYSIYSGNQPQHF.

The rearrangement joins TRBV6-5 to TRBJ2-1; 10 positions match TRBD2. Per germline, CDR1 MNHEY and CDR2 SVGAGI. J lost 4 bases, V lost 7 bases, and 4 bases had no gene match. This CDR3 is built from 14 residues. The CDR3 protein is CASKTSGQYNEQFF. CDR3 nucleotide sequence: TGTGCCAGCAAGACTAGCGGGCAATACAATGAGCAGTTCTTC.

V usage is TRBV7-2 and J usage is TRBJ2-2, with 8 bases matching TRBD2. After removal of 5 bases from V and 7 bases from J, the junction contained 12 bases not matched to a gene. CDR3 length equals 16 residues. The germline gives CDR1 SGHTA, CDR2 FQGNSA. CDR3 residues: CASSVSPAGAVGELFF. The CDR3 bases are TGTGCCAGCAGCGTCTCCCCAGCGGGAGCGGTCGGGGAGCTGTTTTTT.

J is TRBJ2-1 and V is TRBV5-1; the match to TRBD2 covers 15 bases. Germline values: CDR1 SGHRS, CDR2 YFSETQ. The CDR3 totals 15 residues. V shed 4 bases, J shed 9 bases, and the junction held 5 bases outside the gene matches. The CDR3 loop is CASSAGLAGGGEQFF. As DNA, the CDR3 is TGCGCCAGCAGCGCGGGACTAGCGGGGGGAGGTGAGCAGTTCTTC.

V gene TRBV10-3 combines with J gene TRBJ2-3, with 14 positions matching TRBD2. The CDR3 covers 20 residues. J gave up 0 bases and V 4 bases, and 12 bases lay outside the gene matches. The germline V gene has CDR1 ENHRY and CDR2 SYGVKD. The CDR3 sequence is CAISGRTSGGSPTSTDTQYF. CDR3 DNA: TGTGCCATCAGTGGCCGGACTAGCGGGGGGTCTCCTACTAGCACAGATACGCAGTATTTT.